The 3 T cell receptor beta chains reported below all come from one sample, sequenced in a study of cytomegalovirus exposure and HLA in healthy donors. Researchers ran the PCR with 60 Vbeta and 13 Jbeta primers. Libraries were prepared by immunoSEQ multiplex PCR; TCRdb keeps only in-frame clonotypes and omits some of them. The sample contains just over 150,000 clones, more than 65% of which appear only once. The sequencing input was PBMCs. These receptors were obtained from a man aged 45-65 years in good health and CMV-seropositive.

V gene TRBV2 combines with J gene TRBJ1-3, with a tentative D call TRBD1 (5 bases). Trimming took 6 bases from V and 0 from J, leaving 15 bases between them. CDR1 and CDR2 from the germline V gene are SNHLY and FYNNEI. The CDR3 covers 16 residues. The CDR3 region is CASSEMQGLSGNTIYF. The CDR3 DNA is TGTGCCAGCAGCGAAATGCAGGGACTCTCTGGAAACACCATATATTTT.

V gene TRBV15 combines with J gene TRBJ2-5, with TRBD2 identical over 8 bases. The CDR3 totals 18 residues. With 1 base clipped from V and 4 bases from J, the junction kept 14 bases outside the gene matches. Germline CDR1 is LNHNV and CDR2 is YYDKDF (reference sequence). Here the CDR3 reads CATSRATGGAAGGETQYF. The CDR3 DNA reads TGTGCCACCAGCAGAGCAACCGGGGGTGCGGCGGGAGGAGAGACCCAGTACTTC.

This clone has only one observation. This chain connects TRBV27 to TRBJ2-6; D is unresolved. The CDR3 contains 18 residues. Germline CDR1 is MNHEY and CDR2 is SMNVEV (reference sequence). Trimming removed 3 bases from V and 0 bases from J, with 15 bases in between. The CDR3 DNA reads as TGTGCCAGCAGTTTTAGACTGGAGAACCACTCTGGGGCCAACGTCCTGACTTTC. Protein product: CASSFRLENHSGANVLTF.